This T cell receptor beta chain was identified in a study of immune heterogeneity within non-small cell lung tumors (dated by TCRdb to the late 2010s). Concerning the study at large: Histology comprised several squamous cell carcinomas, about ten non-squamous carcinomas and 1 tumor not otherwise specified. To look at intratumoral immune heterogeneity, the study ran whole-exome sequencing, RNA-seq and TCR beta repertoire sequencing on several spatially distinct regions taken from every NSCLC tumor. TCR repertoires were analyzed from 60 or so tumor loci of approximately 14 patients, while transcriptome data covered only 40 or so loci from eleven to twelve patients. Neoantigen binding to each patient's HLA alleles was predicted with netMHCpan-3.0 for mutant peptides of 8 to 11 amino acids.

The paper's findings and limits, for the study overall: Individual patients mostly had different high-frequency TCR beta clonotypes. Local tumor mutational burden and local T-cell repertoire clonality had a statistically significant but moderate positive correlation (R 0.3 to 0.35). Identical dominant CDR3B clonotypes recurred across loci within a patient, yet different tumor locations also harbored unique high-frequency clones.

The TCR template was genomic DNA extracted from bulk tumor tissue, and 600 ng of gDNA was amplified for each sample. During surgery, multiple biopsies were taken from each primary tumor, with sampling sites spaced as far apart as possible within the tumor mass. Patients in the study cohort, which was described as untreated, were newly diagnosed NSCLC cases going through curative surgery. The donor group was made up of 15 newly diagnosed non-small cell lung cancer patients undergoing surgery with curative intent. A couple of independent pathologists reviewed the resected tumor masses. Only DNA and RNA samples of high quality went on to sequencing. On this clonotype itself: Its antigen has not been determined. Per-nucleotide qualities are absent, and no much larger clonotype sits a single base away.

The V end gives up 0 bases and the J end 9 bases, leaving 8 bases in the junction not matched to a gene. The CDR3 numbers 15 residues from cysteine through phenylalanine. Only CDR3 DNA remains: 45 bases, in frame from the first base. CDR1 is given as MGHRA and CDR2 as YSYEKL, both from the germline V gene. The TCR beta CDR3 region was amplified with a multiplex PCR system whose first round ran for approximately 11 cycles using 32 V-gene forward primers and 13 J-gene reverse primers. The first PCR round used a QIAGEN Multiplex PCR Kit, and the primer sequences were filed in Chinese patent CN105087789A. Illumina universal primers were attached in a second round of PCR run with the Phusion High-Fidelity PCR Kit. Sequencing of the TCR libraries was done on the Illumina HiSeq X Ten platform in paired-end mode with a 151 bp read length. Concerning the study's data processing: Cutadapt was used to discard reads without multiplex PCR primers, PEAR merged the read pairs, and MiXCR with default settings called the CDR3 regions. Shannon entropy measured repertoire diversity, while clonality was calculated as one minus the Shannon entropy divided by the ln of the count of productive unique sequences. A clonotype counted as a dominant or high-frequency T-cell clone when its frequency was 0.5% or higher. TCRdb trimmed the raw reads at Q25, called clones with MiXCR and kept productive beta chains. Identical CDR3 proteins give one entry, which carries the most common genes and DNA. In this record, the V and J calls reflect TCRdb's handling and not the investigators' own analysis. Present in this sample are approximately 9,600 distinct CDR3 sequences, around 27% of which were seen just once. The ten biggest clones cover 25% to 30% of the sample.

The V and J genes are TRBV4-1 and TRBJ2-1; 7 middle bases align to TRBD2. This TCR derives from a woman between 45 and 60 years old with non-small cell lung cancer. Sequenced sample: lung tumor tissue. The DNA reads as follows: TGCGCCAGCAGCCAAGAATCGGTAGCGGGTGCTGAGCAGTTCTTC. It translates as CASSQESVAGAEQFF.